This T cell receptor (beta chain) was captured in a study of blood T cell repertoires in COVID-19. CDR1 and CDR2 from the germline V gene are MDHEN and SYDVKM. V dropped 5 bases and J dropped 0; count of bases not matched to a gene: 6. This CDR3 is built from 16 residues. The assay was immunoSEQ multiplex PCR, and TCRdb's table has in-frame clones only and misses some. The sample has some 400,000 clones; around 87% are singletons. This clone was observed once. Sequencing input: peripheral blood. This receptor was taken from a young woman with COVID-19, enrolled during active disease. The V and J genes are TRBV28 and TRBJ2-3; 9 bases fit TRBD2. The CDR3 DNA reads TGTGCCAGCAGTCCACGACTAGCGGCTAGCACAGATACGCAGTATTTT. It yields the protein CASSPRLAASTDTQYF.